What follows describes a single T cell receptor (beta chain). This record comes from a study of OX40 agonist ivuxolimab in advanced cancers. CDR1 and CDR2 from the germline V gene are SGHAT and FQNNGV. Trimming took off 2 bases at V and 0 bases at J, with 8 bases between the two ends. This CDR3 spans 14 amino acids. The protocol was immunoSEQ multiplex PCR, while the TCRdb copy is restricted to in-frame clones and leaves out a portion. The sample shows 40,000 to 55,000 clones, around 84% of them seen only once. This chain joins TRBV11-2 and TRBJ2-7, with a tentative D call TRBD1 (5 bases). Sequences were derived from CD4+ or CD8+ T cells sorted from blood, sampled in a trial of the OX40 agonist ivuxolimab. This TCR was sampled from an adult with an advanced solid tumor such as melanoma, head and neck, liver or kidney cancer. DNA for the CDR3: TGTGCCAGCAGCTTACCGACAGCCTCCTACGAGCAGTACTTC. This encodes CASSLPTASYEQYF.